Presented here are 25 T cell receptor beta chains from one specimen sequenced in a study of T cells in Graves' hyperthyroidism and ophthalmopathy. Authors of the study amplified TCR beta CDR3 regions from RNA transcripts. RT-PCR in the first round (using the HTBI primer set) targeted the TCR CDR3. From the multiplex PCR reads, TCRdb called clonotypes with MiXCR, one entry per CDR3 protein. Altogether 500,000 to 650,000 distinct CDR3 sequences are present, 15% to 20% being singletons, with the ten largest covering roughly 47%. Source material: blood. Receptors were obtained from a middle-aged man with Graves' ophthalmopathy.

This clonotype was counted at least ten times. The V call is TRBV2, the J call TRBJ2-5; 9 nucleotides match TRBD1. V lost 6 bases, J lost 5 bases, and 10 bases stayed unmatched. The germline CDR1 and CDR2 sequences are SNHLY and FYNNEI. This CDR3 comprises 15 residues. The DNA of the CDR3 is TGTGCCAGCAGAGATAACAGGGGGCGAGGGGAGACCCAGTACTTC. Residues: CASRDNRGRGETQYF.

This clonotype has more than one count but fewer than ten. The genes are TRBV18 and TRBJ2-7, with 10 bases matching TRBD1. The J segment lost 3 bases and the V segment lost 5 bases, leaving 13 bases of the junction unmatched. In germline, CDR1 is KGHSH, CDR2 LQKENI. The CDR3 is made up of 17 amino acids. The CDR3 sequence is CASSSLTLGQGFYEQYF. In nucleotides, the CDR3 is TGTGCCAGCTCATCGTTGACCCTGGGACAGGGGTTCTACGAGCAGTACTTC.

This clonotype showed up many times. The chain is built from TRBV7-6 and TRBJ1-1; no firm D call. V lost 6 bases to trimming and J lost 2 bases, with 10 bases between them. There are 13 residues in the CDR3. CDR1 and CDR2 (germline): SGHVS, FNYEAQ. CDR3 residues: CASSEDLNTEAFF. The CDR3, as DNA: TGTGCCAGCAGTGAGGATCTAAACACTGAAGCTTTCTTT. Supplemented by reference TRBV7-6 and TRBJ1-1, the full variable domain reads GAGVSQSPRYKVTKRGQDVALRCDPISGHVSLYWYRQALGQGPEFLTYFNYEAQQDKSGLPNDRFSAERPEGSISTLTIQRTEQRDSAMYRCASSEDLNTEAFFGQGTRLTVV.

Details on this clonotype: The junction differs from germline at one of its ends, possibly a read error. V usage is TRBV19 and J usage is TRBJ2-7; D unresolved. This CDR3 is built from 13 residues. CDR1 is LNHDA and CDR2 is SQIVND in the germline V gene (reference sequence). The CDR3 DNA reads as TGTGCCAGTAGTAACGGGCCCAACTACGTGCAGTACTTC. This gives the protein CASSNGPNYVQYF.

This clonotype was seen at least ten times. CDR3 sequence: CASTSDSRNEQFF. The CDR3 DNA follows: TGTGCCAGCACTTCTGACTCGCGTAATGAGCAGTTCTTC. The rearrangement links TRBV12-3 or TRBV12-4 to TRBJ2-1; no clear D gene. This CDR3 contains 13 residues. Trimming shortened V by 7 bases and J by 7 bases, and 14 bases separated the two germline ends.

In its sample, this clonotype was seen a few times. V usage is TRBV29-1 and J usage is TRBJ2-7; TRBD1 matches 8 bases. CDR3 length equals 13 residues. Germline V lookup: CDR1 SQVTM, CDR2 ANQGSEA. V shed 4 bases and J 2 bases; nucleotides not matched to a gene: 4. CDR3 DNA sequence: TGCAGCGTTGCGGCGGGACAGGCCTACGAGCAGTACTTC. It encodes CSVAAGQAYEQYF.

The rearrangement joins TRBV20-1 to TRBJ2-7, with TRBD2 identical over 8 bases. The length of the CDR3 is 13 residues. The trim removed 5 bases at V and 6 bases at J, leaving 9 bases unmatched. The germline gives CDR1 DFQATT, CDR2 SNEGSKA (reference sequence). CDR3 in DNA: TGCAGTGCTCCGGGGGGGCCGAGGGGCGAGCAGTACTTC. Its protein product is CSAPGGPRGEQYF.

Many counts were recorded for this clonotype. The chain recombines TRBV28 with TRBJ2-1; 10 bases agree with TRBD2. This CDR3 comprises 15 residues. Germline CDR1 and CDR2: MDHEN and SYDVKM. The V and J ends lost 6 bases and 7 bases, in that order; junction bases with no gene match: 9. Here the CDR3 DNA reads TGTGCCAGCAGCAAGCTAGCGGGAGTACCGAATGAGCAGTTCTTC. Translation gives CASSKLAGVPNEQFF.

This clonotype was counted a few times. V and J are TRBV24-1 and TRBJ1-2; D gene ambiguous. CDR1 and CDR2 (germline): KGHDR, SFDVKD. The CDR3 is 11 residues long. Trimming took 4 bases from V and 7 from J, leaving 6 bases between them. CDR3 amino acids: CATSEGFGYTF. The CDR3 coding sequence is TGTGCCACCAGTGAAGGGTTTGGCTACACCTTC.

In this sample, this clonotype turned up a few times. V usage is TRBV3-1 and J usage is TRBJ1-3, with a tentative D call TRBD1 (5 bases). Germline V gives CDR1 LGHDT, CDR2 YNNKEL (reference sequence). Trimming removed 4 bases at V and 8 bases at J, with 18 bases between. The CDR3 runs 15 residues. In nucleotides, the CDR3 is TGTGCCAGCAGCCCAAATTCCGGGACGAAAGACACCATATATTTT. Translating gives CASSPNSGTKDTIYF.

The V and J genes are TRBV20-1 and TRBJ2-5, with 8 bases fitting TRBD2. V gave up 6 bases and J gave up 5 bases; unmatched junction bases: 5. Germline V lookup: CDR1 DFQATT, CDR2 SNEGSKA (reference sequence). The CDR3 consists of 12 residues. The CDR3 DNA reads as TGCAGTGCCCCGGGGGGGCCGGAGACCCAGTACTTC. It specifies CSAPGGPETQYF.

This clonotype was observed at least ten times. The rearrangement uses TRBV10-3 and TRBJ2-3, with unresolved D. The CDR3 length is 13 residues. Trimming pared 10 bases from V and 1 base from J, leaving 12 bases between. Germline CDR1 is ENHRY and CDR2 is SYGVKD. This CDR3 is CATGRDGTDTQYF. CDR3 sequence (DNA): TGTGCCACCGGGCGTGACGGCACAGATACGCAGTATTTT.

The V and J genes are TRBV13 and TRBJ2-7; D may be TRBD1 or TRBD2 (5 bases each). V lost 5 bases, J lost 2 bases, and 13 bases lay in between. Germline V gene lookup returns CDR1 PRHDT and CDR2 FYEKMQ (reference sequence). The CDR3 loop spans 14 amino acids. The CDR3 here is CASSLGTDAYEQYF. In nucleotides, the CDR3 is TGTGCCAGCAGCCTTGGGACCGACGCCTACGAGCAGTACTTC.

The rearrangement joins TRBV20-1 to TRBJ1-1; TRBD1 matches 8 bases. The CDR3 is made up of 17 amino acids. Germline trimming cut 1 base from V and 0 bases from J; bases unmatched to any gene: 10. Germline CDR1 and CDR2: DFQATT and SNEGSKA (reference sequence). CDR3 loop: CSARGTGTGFMNTEAFF. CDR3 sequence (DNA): TGCAGTGCTAGAGGTACCGGGACAGGCTTCATGAACACTGAAGCTTTCTTT.

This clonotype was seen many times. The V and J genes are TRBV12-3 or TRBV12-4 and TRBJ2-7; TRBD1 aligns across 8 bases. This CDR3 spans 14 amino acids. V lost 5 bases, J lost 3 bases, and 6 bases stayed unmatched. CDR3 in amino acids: CASSPVDRVYEQYF. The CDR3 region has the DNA TGTGCCAGCAGTCCTGTGGACAGGGTCTACGAGCAGTACTTC.

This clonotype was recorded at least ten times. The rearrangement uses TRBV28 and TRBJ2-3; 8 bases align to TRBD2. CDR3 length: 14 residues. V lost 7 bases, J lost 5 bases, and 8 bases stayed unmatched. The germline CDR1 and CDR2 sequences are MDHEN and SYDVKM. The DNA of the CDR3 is TGTGCCAGCAACTCGGGAGGGCGGGGAGATACGCAGTATTTT. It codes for CASNSGGRGDTQYF.

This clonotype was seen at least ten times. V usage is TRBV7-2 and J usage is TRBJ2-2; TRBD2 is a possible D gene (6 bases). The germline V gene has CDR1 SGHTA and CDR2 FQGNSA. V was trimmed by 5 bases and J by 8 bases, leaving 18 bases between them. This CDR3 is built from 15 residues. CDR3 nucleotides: TGTGCCAGCAGCCGCAGGAGGGGTCGAGGGGGGGAGCTGTTTTTT. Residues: CASSRRRGRGGELFF.

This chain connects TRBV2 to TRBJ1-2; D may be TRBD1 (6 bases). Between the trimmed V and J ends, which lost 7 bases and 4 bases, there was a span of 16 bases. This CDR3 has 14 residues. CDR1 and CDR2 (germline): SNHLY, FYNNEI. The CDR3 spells CASIGRGWIYGYTF. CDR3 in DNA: TGTGCCAGCATCGGCAGGGGATGGATCTATGGCTACACCTTC.

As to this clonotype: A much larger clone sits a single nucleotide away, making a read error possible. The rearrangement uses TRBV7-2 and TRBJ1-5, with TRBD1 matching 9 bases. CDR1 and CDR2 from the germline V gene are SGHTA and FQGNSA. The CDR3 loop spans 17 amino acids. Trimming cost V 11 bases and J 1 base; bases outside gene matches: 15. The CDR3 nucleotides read TGTGCCGGCACCAGCCAGACCGGGACAGGGAGCAATCAGCCCCAGCATTTT. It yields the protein CAGTSQTGTGSNQPQHF.

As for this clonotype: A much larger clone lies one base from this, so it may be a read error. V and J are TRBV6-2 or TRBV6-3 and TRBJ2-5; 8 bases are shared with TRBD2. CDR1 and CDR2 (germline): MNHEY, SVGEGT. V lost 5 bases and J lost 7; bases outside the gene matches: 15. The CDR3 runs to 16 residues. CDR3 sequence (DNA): TGTGCCAGCAGTCGCCGTGAACTAGCGGTCGGGGGGACCCAGTACTTC. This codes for CASSRRELAVGGTQYF.

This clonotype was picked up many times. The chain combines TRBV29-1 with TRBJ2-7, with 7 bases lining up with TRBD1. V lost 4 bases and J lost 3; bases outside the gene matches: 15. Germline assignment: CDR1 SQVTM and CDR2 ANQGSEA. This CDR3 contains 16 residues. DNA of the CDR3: TGCAGCGTTGGCGATTCGTGGACAGGAATGGACTACGAGCAGTACTTC. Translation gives CSVGDSWTGMDYEQYF.

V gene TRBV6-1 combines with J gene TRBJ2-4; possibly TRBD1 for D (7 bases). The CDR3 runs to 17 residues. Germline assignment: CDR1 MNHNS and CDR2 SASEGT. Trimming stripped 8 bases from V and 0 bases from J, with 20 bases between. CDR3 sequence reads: CASQKTTGEVAKNIQYF. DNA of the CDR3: TGTGCCAGCCAAAAAACTACAGGGGAGGTAGCCAAAAACATTCAGTACTTC.

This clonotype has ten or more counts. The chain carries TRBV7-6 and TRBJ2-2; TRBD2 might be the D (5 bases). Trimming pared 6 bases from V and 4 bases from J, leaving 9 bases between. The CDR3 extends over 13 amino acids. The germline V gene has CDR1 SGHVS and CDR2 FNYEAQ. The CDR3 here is CASSNSGTGELFF. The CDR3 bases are TGTGCCAGCAGTAACAGCGGCACCGGGGAGCTGTTTTTT.

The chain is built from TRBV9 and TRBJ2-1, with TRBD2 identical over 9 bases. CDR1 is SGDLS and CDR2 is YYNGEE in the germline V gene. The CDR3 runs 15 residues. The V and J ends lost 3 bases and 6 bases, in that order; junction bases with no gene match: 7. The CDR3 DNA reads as TGTGCCAGCAGCGCCCTTGGCGGGAGGGGCAATGAGCAGTTCTTC. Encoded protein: CASSALGGRGNEQFF.

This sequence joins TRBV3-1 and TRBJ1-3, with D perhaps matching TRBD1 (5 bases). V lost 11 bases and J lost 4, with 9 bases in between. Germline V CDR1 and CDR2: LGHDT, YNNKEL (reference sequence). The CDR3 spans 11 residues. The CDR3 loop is CAGKGGNTIYF. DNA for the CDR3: TGTGCCGGCAAGGGGGGAAACACCATATATTTT.